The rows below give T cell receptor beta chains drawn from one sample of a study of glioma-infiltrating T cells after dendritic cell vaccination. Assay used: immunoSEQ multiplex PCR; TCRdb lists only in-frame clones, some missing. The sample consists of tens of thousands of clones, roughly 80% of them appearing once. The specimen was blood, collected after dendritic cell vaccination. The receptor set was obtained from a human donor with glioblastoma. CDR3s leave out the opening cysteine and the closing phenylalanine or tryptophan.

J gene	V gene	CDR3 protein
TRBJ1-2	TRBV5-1	ASSLGQGYYGYT
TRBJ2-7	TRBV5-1	ASRTTSAYEQY
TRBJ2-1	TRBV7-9	ASSPGQGYNEQF
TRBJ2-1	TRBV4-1	ASTYLLGSEQF
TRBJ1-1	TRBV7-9	ASSLAGQGDTEAF
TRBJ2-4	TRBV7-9	ASSDAGELYKNIQY
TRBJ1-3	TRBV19	ASRTGGFGNTIY
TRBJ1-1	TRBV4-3	ASSQGGGNTEAF
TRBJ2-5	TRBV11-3	ASSLDLGETQY
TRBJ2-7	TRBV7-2	ASSGGDTSYEQY
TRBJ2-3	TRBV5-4	ASSFGGSTDTQY
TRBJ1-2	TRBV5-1	ASSARQGGPYGYT
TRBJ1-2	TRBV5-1	ASRPDRGRDYGYT
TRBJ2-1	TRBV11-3	ASSLDRRRGVSSYNEQF
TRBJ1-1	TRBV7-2	ASSLSRNTEAF
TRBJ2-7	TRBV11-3	ASSDRTFYEQY
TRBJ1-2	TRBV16	ASSQSRQNNYGYT
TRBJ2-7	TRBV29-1	SVEGTSYEQY
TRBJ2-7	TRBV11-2	ASSLDPGITYEQY
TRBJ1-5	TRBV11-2	ASRGGVGQPQH
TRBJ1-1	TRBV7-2	ASSLVGVIWNTEAF
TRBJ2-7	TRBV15	ATSRDPRGEQY
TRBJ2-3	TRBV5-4	ASSPAGGLTDTQY
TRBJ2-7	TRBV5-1	ASSFFNSYEQY
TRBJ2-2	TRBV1	TSSHHPLLSCTGELF
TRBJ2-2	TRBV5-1	ASSLLRYPGELF
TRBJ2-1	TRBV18	ASSRDRGSYNEQF
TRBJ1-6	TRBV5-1	ASSNGQASSPLH
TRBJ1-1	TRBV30	AWSSNRGNDEAF
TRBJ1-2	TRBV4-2	ASRPTGQGVGYT
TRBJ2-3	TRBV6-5	ASRDYRQGDTQY
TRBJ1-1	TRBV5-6	ASSFGGVDTEAF
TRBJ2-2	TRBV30	AWSVGLNTGELF
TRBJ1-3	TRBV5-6	ASSLSRFSGNTIY
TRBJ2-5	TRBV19	ASSATGTSGQTQY
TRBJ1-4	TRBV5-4	ASSRGGQGNEKLF
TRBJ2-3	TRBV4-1	ASSRRDRAGDTQY
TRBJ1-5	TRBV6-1	ASRPPTVRPQH
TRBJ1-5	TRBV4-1	ASSQDHALRGNQPQH
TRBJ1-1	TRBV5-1	ASSLEPRVFDTEAF
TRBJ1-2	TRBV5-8	ASSPWTGGSGYT
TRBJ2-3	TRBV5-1	ASGGLVTDTQY
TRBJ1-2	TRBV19	ASSIDPTGTLGYT
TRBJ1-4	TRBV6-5	ASSTGTARKLF
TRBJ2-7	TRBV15	ATSRRDRFDEQY
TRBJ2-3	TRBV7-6	ASSLEGGRGTDTQY
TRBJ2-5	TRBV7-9	ASSERTSSDETQY
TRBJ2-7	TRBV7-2	ASSPLGILAGAPSYEQY
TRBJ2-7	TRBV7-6	ASSSDRSYEQY